This T cell receptor (beta chain) was captured in a study of T cells after yellow fever vaccination. The CDR3 sequence is 17 residues long. CDR1 and CDR2 from the germline V gene are DFQATT and SNEGSKA (reference sequence). The germline V and J ends were trimmed by 0 bases and 2 bases, with 18 bases remaining between them. The study, taken as a whole, reports: When the response was secondary, it was weaker but reached its peak faster, day 5 versus 15. The booster saw the reappearance of most primary-vaccination clones (roughly 97% CD4, 88% CD8). Relatively few clonotypes were ones that appeared in both CD4 and CD8 compartments.

This clonotype showed up just a few times. Its target is not known. 5'RACE template switching generated TCR cDNA, adding a universal primer site and UMIs. TCRdb analysed the 5' RACE reads with MiXCR anew, one entry per CDR3 protein. The sample holds approximately 580,000 distinct CDR3 sequences, about 15% seen once. This chain uses TRBV20-1 with TRBJ2-3, with D unresolved. The TCR comes from a man aged 18 to 35 who received the YFV17D yellow fever vaccine. Source: PBMCs, taken roughly 5 days after the first yellow fever vaccination. The CDR3 loop is CSARDRWQIKPTDTQYF. The CDR3, as DNA: TGCAGTGCTAGAGATCGGTGGCAGATAAAACCCACAGATACGCAGTATTTT.